This T cell receptor (beta chain) was profiled in a study of T cell responses to AZD1222 COVID-19 vaccine. Losses at the gene ends were 6 bases for V and 4 bases for J; bases not matched to a gene: 8. The CDR3 length is 15 residues. Germline CDR1 MDHEN, CDR2 SYDVKM. Clones were sequenced by immunoSEQ multiplex PCR, and TCRdb holds only the in-frame ones, with some missing. The table lists under 150,000 clones. The gene calls are TRBV28 and TRBJ2-7, with 11 bases matching TRBD1. The sequencing input was peripheral blood. The TCR comes from an adult in good health. CDR3 protein: CASSSPGTGGYEQYF. CDR3 DNA sequence: TGTGCCAGCAGCTCTCCCGGGACAGGGGGTTACGAGCAGTACTTC.